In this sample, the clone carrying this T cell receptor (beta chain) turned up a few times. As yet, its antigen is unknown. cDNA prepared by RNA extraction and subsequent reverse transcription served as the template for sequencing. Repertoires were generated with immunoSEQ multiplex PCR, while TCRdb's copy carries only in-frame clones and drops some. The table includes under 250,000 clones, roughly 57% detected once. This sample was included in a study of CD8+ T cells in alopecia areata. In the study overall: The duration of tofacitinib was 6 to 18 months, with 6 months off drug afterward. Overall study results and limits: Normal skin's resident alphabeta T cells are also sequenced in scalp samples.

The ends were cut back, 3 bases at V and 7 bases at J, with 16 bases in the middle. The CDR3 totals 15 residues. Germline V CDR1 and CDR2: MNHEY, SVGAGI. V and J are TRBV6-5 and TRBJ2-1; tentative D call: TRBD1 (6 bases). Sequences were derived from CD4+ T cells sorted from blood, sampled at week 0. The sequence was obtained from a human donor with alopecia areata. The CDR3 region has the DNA TGTGCCAGCAGTTATGGTCAGGGGATGGGTAATGAGCAGTTCTTC. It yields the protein CASSYGQGMGNEQFF.